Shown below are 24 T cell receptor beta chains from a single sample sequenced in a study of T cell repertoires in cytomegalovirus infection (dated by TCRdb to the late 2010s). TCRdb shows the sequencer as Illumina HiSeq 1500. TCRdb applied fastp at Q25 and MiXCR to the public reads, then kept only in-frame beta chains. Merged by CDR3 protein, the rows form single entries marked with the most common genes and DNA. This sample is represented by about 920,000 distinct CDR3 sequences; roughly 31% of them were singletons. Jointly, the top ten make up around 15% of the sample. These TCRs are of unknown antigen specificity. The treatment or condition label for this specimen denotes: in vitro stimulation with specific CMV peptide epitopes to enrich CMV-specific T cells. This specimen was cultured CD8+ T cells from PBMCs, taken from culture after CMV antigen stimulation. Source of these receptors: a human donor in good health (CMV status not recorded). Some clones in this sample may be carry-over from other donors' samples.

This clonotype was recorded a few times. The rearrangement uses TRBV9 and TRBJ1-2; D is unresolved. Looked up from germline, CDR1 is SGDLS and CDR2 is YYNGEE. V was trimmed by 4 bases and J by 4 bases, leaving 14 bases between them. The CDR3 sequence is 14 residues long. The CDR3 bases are TGTGCCAGCAGCTCCAGGACGGCCTCCTATGGCTACACCTTC. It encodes CASSSRTASYGYTF.

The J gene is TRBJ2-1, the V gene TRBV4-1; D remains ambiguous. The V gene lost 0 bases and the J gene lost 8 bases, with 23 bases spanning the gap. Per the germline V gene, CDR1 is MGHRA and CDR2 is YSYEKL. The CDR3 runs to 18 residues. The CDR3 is CASSQEWFGTREDDEQFF. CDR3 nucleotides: TGCGCCAGCAGCCAAGAATGGTTCGGTACACGAGAGGACGATGAGCAGTTCTTC.

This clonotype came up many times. The CDR3, as DNA: TGTGCCACCGGGGGCGCCCTACAGGGAGAGACCCAGTACTTC. The encoded protein is CATGGALQGETQYF. V gene TRBV15 combines with J gene TRBJ2-5; possibly TRBD1 for D (6 bases). Trimming removed 8 bases from V and 4 bases from J, with 17 bases in between. The CDR3 runs to 14 residues. The germline gives CDR1 LNHNV, CDR2 YYDKDF (reference sequence). Looking up the rest from reference TRBV15 and TRBJ2-5 gives the full variable domain: DAMVIQNPRYQVTQFGKPVTLSCSQTLNHNVMYWYQQKSSQAPKLLFHYYDKDFNNEADTPDNFQSRRPNTSFCFLDIRSPGLGDTAMYLCATGGALQGETQYFGPGTRLLVL.

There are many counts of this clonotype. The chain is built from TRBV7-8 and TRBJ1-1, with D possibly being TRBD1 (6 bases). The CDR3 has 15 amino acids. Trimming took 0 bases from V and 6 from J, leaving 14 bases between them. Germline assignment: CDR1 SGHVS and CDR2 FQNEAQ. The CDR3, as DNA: TGTGCCAGCAGCTTAGCGCCCGGGGGCGCACCTGAAGCTTTCTTT. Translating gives CASSLAPGGAPEAFF.

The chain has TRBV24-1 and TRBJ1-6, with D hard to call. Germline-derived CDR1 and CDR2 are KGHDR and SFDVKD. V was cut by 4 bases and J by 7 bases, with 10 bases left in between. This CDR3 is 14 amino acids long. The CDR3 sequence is CATSENGSNSPLHF. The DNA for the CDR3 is TGTGCCACCAGTGAGAACGGTTCAAATTCACCCCTCCACTTT.

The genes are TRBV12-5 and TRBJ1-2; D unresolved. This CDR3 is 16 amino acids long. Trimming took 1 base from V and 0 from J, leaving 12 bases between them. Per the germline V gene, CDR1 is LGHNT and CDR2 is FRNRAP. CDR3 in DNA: TGTGCTAGTGGTTTGGAAATCCCTTATACTAACTATGGCTACACCTTC. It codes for CASGLEIPYTNYGYTF.

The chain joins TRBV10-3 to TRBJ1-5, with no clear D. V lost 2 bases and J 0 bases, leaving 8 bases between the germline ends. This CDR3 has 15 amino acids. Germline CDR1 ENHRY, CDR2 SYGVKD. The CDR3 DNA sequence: TGTGCCATCAGTGAGGGGGAAAGTAGCAATCAGCCCCAGCATTTT. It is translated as CAISEGESSNQPQHF.

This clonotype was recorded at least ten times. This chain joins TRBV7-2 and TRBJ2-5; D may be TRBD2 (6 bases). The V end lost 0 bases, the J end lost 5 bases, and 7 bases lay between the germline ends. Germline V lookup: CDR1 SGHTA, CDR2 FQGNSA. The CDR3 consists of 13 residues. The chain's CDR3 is CASSLAREETQYF. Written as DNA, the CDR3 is TGTGCCAGCAGCTTAGCTCGGGAGGAGACCCAGTACTTC.

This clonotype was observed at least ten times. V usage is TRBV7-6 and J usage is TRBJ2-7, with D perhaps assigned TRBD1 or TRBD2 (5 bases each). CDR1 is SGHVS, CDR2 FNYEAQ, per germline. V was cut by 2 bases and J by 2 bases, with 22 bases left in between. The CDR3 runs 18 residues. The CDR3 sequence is CASSLFPPRIRDAYEQYF. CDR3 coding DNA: TGTGCCAGCAGCTTATTTCCACCACGAATCAGGGACGCCTACGAGCAGTACTTC.

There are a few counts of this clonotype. The DNA of the CDR3 is TGTGCCAGCAGTTTAAAGGTTGGCTACACCTTC. Translated, it gives CASSLKVGYTF. The chain carries TRBV28 and TRBJ1-2, with unresolved D. This CDR3 region has 11 residues. Germline CDR1 reads MDHEN; CDR2 reads SYDVKM. V was shortened by 2 bases and J by 7 bases, with 5 bases between the two germline ends.

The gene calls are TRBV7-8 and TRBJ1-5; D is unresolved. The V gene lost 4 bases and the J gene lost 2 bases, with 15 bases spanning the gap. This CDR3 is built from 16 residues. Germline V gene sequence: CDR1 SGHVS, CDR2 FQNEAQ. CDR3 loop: CASSSDPGGGNQPQHF. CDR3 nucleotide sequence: TGTGCCAGCAGCTCCGACCCCGGAGGAGGCAATCAGCCCCAGCATTTT. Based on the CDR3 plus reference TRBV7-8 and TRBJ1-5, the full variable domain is GAGVSQSPRYKVAKRGQDVALRCDPISGHVSLFWYQQALGQGPEFLTYFQNEAQLDKSGLPSDRFFAERPEGSVSTLKIQRTQQEDSAVYLCASSSDPGGGNQPQHFGDGTRLSIL.

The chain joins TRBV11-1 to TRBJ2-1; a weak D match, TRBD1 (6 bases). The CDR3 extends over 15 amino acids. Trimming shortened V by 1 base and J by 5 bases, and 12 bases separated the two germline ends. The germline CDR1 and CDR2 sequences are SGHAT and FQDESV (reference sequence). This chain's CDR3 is CASSLDLGQNNEQFF. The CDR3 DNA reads TGTGCCAGCAGCTTAGATTTAGGACAGAACAATGAGCAGTTCTTC.

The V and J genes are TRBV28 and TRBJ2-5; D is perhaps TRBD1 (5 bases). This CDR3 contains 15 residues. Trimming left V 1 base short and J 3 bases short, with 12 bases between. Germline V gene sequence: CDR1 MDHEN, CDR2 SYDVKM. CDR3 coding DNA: TGTGCCAGCAGTTTATACTTGGGGCAGGAAGAGACCCAGTACTTC. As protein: CASSLYLGQEETQYF.

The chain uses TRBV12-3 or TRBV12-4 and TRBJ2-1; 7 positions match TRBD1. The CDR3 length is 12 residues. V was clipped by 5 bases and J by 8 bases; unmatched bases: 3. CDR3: CASSHRGDEQFF. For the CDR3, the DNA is TGTGCCAGCAGTCACAGGGGCGATGAGCAGTTCTTC.

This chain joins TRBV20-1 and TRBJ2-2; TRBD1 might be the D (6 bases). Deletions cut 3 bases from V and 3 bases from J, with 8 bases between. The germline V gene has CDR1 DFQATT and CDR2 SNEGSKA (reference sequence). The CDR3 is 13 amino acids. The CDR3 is CSASSGDTGELFF. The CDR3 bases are TGCAGTGCTAGTTCAGGGGACACCGGGGAGCTGTTTTTT.

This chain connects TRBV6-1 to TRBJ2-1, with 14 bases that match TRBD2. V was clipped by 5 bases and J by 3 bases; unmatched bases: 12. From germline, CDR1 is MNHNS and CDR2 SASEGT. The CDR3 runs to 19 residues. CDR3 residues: CASSYAGTSGGQGYNEQFF. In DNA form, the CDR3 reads TGTGCCAGCAGTTATGCGGGGACTAGCGGGGGCCAGGGCTACAATGAGCAGTTCTTC.

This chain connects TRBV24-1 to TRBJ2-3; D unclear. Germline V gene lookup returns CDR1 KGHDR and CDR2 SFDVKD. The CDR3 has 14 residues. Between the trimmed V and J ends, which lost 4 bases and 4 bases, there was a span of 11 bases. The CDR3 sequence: CATSDPVKPDTQYF. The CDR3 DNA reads TGTGCCACCAGTGACCCCGTTAAGCCAGATACGCAGTATTTT.

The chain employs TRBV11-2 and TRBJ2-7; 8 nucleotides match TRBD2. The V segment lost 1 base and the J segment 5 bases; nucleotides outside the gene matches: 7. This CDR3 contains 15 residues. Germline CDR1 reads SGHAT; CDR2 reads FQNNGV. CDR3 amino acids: CASSLAPLAGHEQYF. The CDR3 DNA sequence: TGTGCCAGCAGCTTAGCACCTCTAGCGGGCCACGAGCAGTACTTC.

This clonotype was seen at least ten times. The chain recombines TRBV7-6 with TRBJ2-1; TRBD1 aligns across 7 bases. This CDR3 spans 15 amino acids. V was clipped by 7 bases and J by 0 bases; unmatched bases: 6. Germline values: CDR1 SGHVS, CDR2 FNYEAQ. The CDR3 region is CASTLGQSSYNEQFF. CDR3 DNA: TGTGCCAGCACTCTGGGACAGAGCTCCTACAATGAGCAGTTCTTC.

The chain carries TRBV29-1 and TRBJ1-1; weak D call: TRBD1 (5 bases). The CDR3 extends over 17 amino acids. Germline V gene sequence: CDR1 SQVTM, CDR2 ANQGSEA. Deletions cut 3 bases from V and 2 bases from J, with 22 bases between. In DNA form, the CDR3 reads TGCAGCGTTGATCCCAGGGTCGATATTACACAAAACACTGAAGCTTTCTTT. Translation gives CSVDPRVDITQNTEAFF.

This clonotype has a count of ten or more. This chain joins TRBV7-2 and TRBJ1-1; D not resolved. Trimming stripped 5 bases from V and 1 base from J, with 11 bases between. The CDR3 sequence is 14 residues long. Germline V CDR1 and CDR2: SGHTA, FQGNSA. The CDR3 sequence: CASSPGRKNTEAFF. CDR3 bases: TGTGCCAGCAGCCCCGGACGGAAGAACACTGAAGCTTTCTTT.

The CDR3 spells CASTRGGGNLETQYF. In nucleotides, the CDR3 is TGTGCCAGCACTCGGGGTGGGGGTAATTTGGAGACCCAGTACTTC. The chain employs TRBV12-3 or TRBV12-4 and TRBJ2-5; D tentatively reads TRBD1 or TRBD2 (5 bases each). V was shortened by 7 bases and J by 5 bases, with 20 bases between the two germline ends. The CDR3 is 15 residues long.

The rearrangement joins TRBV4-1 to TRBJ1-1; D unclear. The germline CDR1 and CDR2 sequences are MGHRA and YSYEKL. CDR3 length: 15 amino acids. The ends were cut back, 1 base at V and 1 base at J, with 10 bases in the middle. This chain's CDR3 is CASSQVASWNTEAFF. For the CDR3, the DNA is TGCGCCAGCAGCCAAGTGGCCAGTTGGAACACTGAAGCTTTCTTT.

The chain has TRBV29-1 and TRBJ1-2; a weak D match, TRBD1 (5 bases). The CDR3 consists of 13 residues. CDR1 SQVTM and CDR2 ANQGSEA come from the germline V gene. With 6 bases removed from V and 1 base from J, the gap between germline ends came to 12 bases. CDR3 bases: TGCAGCGTAGACAGAGTAAATAACTATGGCTACACCTTC. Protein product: CSVDRVNNYGYTF.